The 3 T cell receptor beta chains listed next were all sequenced from one sample in a study of vaccination and CD4 T cells after COVID-19. Treatment given: roughly 10-day PBMC culture with coronavirus spike peptide pools or control peptides (ViraFEST assay). Cultured CD4+ T cell DNA underwent sequencing with the Oncomine TCR Beta short-read assay. TCRdb re-derived calls from the PCR reads in MiXCR, one entry per CDR3 protein. This table holds some 8,500 distinct CDR3 sequences, 55% found once. Which antigens these TCRs recognize remains unknown. Sequenced sample: CD4+ T cells from blood, cultured in vitro. Receptors originate from a human donor who had recovered from COVID-19.

The chain has TRBV7-9 and TRBJ1-1, with no clear D. Germline CDR1 SEHNR, CDR2 FQNEAQ (reference sequence). The CDR3 extends over 14 amino acids. The V gene lost 10 bases and the J gene lost 1 base, with 16 bases spanning the gap. The CDR3 reads CATELMGKNTEAFF. CDR3 in DNA: TGTGCCACCGAGCTTATGGGAAAGAACACTGAAGCTTTCTTT.

The chain employs TRBV12-3 or TRBV12-4 and TRBJ2-6, with D hard to call. This CDR3 is 14 amino acids long. The ends were cut back, 2 bases at V and 0 bases at J, with 2 bases in the middle. The CDR3 loop is CASSLHSGANVLTF. As DNA, the CDR3 is TGTGCCAGCAGTTTACACTCTGGGGCCAACGTCCTGACTTTC.

The rearrangement joins TRBV6-1 to TRBJ1-5; the D is unclear. The germline V gene encodes CDR1 MNHNS and CDR2 SASEGT. The CDR3 has 12 amino acids. Deletions cut 5 bases from V and 4 bases from J, with 6 bases between. The CDR3 loop is CASSPANQPQHF. The CDR3 coding sequence is TGTGCCAGCAGTCCAGCGAATCAGCCCCAGCATTTT.